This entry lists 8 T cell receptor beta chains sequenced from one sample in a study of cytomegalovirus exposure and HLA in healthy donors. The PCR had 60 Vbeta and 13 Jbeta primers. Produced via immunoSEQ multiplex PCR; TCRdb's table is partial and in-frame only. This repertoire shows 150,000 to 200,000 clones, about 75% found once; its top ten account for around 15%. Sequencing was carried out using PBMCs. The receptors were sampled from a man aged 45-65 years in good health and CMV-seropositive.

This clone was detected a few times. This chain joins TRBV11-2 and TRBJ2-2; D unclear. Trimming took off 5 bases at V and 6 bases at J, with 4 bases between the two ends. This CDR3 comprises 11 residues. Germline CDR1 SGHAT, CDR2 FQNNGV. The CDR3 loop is CASSPAGELFF. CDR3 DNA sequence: TGTGCCAGCAGCCCGGCCGGGGAGCTGTTTTTT. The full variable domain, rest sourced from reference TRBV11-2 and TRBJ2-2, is EAGVAQSPRYKIIEKRQSVAFWCNPISGHATLYWYQQILGQGPKLLIQFQNNGVVDDSQLPKDRFSAERLKGVDSTLKIQPAKLEDSAVYLCASSPAGELFFGEGSRLTVL.

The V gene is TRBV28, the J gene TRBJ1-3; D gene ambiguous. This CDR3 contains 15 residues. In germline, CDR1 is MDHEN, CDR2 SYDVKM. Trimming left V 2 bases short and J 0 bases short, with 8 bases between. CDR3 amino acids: CASSLSAVSGNTIYF. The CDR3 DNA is TGTGCCAGCAGTTTAAGTGCAGTCTCTGGAAACACCATATATTTT.

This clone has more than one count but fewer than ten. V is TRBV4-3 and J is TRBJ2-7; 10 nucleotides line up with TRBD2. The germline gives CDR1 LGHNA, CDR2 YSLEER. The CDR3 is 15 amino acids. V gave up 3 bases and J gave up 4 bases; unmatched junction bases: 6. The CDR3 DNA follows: TGCGCCAGCAGCCAGGGTCTAGCGGGGGCATACGAGCAGTACTTC. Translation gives CASSQGLAGAYEQYF.

The CDR3 nucleotides are TGTGCCAGCAGCTTAGGGACAGGGGACACGCAGTATTTT. It yields the protein CASSLGTGDTQYF. The chain couples TRBV7-9 to TRBJ2-3, with TRBD1 identical over 9 bases. The V gene end was trimmed by 1 base and the J gene end by 9 bases; junction bases not matched to a gene: 2. The CDR3 length is 13 residues. Per the germline V gene, CDR1 is SEHNR and CDR2 is FQNEAQ (reference sequence).

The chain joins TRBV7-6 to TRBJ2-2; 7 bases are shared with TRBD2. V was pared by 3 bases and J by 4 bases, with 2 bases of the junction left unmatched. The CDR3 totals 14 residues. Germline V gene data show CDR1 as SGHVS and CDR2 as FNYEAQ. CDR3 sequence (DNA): TGTGCCAGCAGCTTTGGCGGGAGCACCGGGGAGCTGTTTTTT. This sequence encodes CASSFGGSTGELFF.

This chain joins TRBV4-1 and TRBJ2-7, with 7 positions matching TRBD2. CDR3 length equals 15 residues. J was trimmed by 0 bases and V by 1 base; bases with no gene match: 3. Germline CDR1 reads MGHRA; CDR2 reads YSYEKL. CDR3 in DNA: TGCGCCAGCAGCCAAGTAGCGGGCAGCTCCTACGAGCAGTACTTC. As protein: CASSQVAGSSYEQYF.

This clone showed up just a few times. CDR3 protein: CASSVSWGNTIYF. CDR3 DNA: TGTGCCAGCAGCGTTAGTTGGGGAAACACCATATATTTT. This sequence joins TRBV7-2 and TRBJ1-3, with D hard to call. V lost 5 bases, J lost 4 bases, and 9 bases lay in between. This CDR3 contains 13 residues. Germline V lookup: CDR1 SGHTA, CDR2 FQGNSA.

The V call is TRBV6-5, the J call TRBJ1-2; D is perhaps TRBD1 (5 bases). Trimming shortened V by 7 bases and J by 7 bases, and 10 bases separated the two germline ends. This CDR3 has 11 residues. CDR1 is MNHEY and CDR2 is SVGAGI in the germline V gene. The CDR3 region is CASTQGVGYTF. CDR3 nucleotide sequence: TGTGCCAGCACTCAAGGGGTTGGCTACACCTTC.